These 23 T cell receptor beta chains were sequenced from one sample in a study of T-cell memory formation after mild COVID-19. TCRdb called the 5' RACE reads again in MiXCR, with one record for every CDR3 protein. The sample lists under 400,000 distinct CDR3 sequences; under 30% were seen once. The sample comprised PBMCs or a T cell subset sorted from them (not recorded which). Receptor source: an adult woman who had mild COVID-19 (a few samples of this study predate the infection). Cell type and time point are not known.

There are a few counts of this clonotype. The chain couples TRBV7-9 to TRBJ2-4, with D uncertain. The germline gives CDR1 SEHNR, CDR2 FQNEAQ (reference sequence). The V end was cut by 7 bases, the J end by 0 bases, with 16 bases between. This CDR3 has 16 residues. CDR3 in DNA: TGTGCCAGCACCAATTTCCAGGCGATAGCCAAAAACATTCAGTACTTC. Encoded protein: CASTNFQAIAKNIQYF.

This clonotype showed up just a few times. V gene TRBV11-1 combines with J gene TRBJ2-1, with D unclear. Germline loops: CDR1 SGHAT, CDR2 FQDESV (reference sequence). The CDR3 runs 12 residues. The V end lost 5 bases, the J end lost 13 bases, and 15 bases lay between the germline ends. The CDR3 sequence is CASSPGRRSQFF. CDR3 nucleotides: TGTGCCAGCAGCCCAGGACGTCGGTCACAGTTCTTC.

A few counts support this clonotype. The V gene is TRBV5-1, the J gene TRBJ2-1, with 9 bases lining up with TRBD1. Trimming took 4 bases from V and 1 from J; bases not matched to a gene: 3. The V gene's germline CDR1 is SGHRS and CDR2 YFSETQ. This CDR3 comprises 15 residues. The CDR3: CASSTGQGSYNEQFF. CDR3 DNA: TGCGCCAGCAGCACAGGACAGGGGTCCTACAATGAGCAGTTCTTC. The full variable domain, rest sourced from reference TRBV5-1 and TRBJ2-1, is KAGVTQTPRYLIKTRGQQVTLSCSPISGHRSVSWYQQTPGQGLQFLFEYFSETQRNKGNFPGRFSGRQFSNSRSEMNVSTLELGDSALYLCASSTGQGSYNEQFFGPGTRLTVL.

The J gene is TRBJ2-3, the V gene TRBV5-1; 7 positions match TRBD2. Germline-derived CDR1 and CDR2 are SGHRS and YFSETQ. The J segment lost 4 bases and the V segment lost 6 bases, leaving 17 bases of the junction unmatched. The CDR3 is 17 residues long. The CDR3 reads CASNDRGDLIRPDTQYF. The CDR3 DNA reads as TGCGCCAGCAATGACCGGGGGGACCTTATCCGCCCAGATACGCAGTATTTT. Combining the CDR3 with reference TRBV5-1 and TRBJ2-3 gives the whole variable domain KAGVTQTPRYLIKTRGQQVTLSCSPISGHRSVSWYQQTPGQGLQFLFEYFSETQRNKGNFPGRFSGRQFSNSRSEMNVSTLELGDSALYLCASNDRGDLIRPDTQYFGPGTRLTVL.

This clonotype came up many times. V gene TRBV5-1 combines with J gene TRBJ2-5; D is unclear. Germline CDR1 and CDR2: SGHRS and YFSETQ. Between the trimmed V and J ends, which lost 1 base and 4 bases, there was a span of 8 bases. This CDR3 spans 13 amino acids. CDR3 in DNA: TGCGCCAGCAGCTTGTTCGCGGTAGAGACCCAGTACTTC. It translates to CASSLFAVETQYF.

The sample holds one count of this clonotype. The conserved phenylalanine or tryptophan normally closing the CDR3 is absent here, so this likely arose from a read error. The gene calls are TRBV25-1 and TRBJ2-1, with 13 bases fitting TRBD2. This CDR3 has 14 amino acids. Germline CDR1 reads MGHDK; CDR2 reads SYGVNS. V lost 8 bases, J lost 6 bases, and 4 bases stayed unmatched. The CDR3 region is CASRLAGGINEQFL. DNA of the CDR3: TGTGCCAGCCGACTAGCGGGAGGTATCAATGAGCAGTTCTTA.

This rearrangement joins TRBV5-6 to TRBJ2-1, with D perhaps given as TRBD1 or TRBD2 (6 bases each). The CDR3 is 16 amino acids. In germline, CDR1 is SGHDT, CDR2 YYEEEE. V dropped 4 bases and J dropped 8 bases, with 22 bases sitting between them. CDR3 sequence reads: CASSDDWGRGRHEQFF. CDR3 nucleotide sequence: TGTGCCAGCAGCGACGATTGGGGTCGGGGGCGACATGAGCAGTTCTTC.

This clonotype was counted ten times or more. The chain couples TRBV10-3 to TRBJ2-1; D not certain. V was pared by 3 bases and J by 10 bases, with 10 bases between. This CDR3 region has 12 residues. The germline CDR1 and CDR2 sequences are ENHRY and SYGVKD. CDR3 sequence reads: CAISETAGEQFF. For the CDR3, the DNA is TGTGCCATCAGTGAAACAGCCGGCGAGCAGTTCTTC.

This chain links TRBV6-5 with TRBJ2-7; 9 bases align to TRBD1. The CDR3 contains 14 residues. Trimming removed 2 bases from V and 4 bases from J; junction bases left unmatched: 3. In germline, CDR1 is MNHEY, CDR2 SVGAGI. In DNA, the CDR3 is TGTGCCAGCAGTTACGGGGACAGGGTGTACGAGCAGTACTTC. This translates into CASSYGDRVYEQYF.

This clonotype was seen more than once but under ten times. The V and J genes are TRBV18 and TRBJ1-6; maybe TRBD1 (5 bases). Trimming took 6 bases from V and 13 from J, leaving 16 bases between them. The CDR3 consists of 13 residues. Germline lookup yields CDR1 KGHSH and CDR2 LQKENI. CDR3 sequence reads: CASSQGDRRPLHF. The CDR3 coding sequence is TGTGCCAGCTCCCAAGGGGACCGTCGGCCCCTCCACTTT.

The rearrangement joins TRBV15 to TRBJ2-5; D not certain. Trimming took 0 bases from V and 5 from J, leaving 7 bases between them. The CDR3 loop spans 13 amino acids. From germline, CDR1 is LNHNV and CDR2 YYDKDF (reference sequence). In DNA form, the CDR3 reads TGTGCCACCAGCAGAGATCTTACCGAGACCCAGTACTTC. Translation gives CATSRDLTETQYF.

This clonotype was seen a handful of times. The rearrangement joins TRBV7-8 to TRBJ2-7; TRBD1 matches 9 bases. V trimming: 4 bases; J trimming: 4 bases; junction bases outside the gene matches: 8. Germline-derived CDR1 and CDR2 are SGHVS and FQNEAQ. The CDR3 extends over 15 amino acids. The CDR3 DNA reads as TGTGCCAGCAGCTGGGGTTTGACAGGGGGGTACGAGCAGTACTTC. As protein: CASSWGLTGGYEQYF.

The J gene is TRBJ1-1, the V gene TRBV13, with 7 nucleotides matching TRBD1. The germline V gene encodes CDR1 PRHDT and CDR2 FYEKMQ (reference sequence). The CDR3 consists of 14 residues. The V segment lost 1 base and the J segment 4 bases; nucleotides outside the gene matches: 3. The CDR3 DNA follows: TGTGCCAGCAGCTTAGTGACAGGGACCACTGAAGCTTTCTTT. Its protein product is CASSLVTGTTEAFF.

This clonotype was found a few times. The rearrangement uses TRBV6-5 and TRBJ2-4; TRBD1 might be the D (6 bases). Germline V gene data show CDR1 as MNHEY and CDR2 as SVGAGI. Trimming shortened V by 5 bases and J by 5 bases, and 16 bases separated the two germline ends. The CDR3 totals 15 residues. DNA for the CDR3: TGTGCCAGCAGTCGTGCTGGGGGCGTTCAAAACATTCAGTACTTC. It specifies CASSRAGGVQNIQYF.

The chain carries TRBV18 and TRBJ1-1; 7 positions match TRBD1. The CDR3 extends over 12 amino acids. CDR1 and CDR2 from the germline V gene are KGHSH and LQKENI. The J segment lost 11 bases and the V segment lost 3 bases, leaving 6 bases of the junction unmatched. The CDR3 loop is CASSPIQGEAFF. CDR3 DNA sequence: TGTGCCAGCTCACCGATCCAGGGGGAGGCTTTCTTT. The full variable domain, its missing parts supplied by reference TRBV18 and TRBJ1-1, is NAGVMQNPRHLVRRRGQEARLRCSPMKGHSHVYWYRQLPEEGLKFMVYLQKENIIDESGMPKERFSAEFPKEGPSILRIQQVVRGDSAAYFCASSPIQGEAFFGQGTRLTVV.

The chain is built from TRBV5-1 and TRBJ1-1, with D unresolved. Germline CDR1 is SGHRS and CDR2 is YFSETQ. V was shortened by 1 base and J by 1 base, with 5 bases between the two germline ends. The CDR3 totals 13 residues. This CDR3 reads CASSLTENTEAFF. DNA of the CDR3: TGCGCCAGCAGCTTGACAGAGAACACTGAAGCTTTCTTT.

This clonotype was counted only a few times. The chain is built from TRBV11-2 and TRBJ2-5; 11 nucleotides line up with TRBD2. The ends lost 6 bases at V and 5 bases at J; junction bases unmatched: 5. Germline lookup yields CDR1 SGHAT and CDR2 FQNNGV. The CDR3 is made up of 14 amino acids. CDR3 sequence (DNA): TGTGCCAGCAGTGATGTAGCGGGAGGGGAGACCCAGTACTTC. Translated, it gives CASSDVAGGETQYF.

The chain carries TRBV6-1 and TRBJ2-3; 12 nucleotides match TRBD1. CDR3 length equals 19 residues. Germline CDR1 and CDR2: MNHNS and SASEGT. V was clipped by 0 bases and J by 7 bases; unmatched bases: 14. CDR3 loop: CASSEAGTGGDQHLNTQYF. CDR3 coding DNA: TGTGCCAGCAGTGAAGCGGGGACAGGGGGCGATCAGCATTTAAATACGCAGTATTTT.

The CDR3: CATSGNTGSSYNEQFF. The CDR3 DNA reads as TGTGCCACCAGTGGAAATACAGGAAGCTCCTACAATGAGCAGTTCTTC. The chain recombines TRBV24-1 with TRBJ2-1; possible D gene TRBD1, 5 bases. Trimming shortened V by 5 bases and J by 0 bases, and 13 bases separated the two germline ends. The germline V gene has CDR1 KGHDR and CDR2 SFDVKD. The length of the CDR3 is 16 residues.

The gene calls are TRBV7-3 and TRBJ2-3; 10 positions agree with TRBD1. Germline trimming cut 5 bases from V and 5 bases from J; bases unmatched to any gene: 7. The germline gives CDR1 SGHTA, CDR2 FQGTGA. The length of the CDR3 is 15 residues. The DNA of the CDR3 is TGTGCCAGCAGCACGACAGGGGGCGCGGGAGATACGCAGTATTTT. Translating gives CASSTTGGAGDTQYF.

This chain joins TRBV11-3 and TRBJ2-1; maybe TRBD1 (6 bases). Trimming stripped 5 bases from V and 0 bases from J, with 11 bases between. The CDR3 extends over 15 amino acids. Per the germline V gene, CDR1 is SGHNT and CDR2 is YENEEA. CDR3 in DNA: TGTGCCAGCAGCACCCGGGACAACTCCTACAATGAGCAGTTCTTC. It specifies CASSTRDNSYNEQFF.

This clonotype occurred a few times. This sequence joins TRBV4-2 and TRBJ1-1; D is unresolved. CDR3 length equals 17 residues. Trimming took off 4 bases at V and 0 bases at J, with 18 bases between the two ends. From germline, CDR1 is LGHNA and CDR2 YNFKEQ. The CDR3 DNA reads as TGTGCCAGCAGCCCCCTTCGTCGAAGCGGTATGAACACTGAAGCTTTCTTT. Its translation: CASSPLRRSGMNTEAFF.

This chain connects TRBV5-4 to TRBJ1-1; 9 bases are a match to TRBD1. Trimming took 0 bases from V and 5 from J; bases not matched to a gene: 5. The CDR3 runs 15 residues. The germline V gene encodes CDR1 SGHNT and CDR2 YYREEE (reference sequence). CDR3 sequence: CASSLETGGRTEAFF. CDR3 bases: TGTGCCAGCAGCTTGGAGACAGGGGGAAGGACTGAAGCTTTCTTT.